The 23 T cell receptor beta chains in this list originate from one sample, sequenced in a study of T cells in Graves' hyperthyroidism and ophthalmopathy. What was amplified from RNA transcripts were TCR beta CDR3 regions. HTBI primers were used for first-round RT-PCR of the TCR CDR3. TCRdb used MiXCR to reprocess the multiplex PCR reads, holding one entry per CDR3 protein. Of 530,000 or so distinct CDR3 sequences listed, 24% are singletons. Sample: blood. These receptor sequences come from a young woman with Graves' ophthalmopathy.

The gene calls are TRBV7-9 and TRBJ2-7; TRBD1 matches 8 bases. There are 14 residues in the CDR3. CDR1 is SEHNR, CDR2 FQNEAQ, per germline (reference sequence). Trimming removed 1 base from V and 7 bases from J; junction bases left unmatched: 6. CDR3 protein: CASSLDQGAREQYF. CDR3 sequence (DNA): TGTGCCAGCAGCTTAGATCAGGGGGCGAGGGAGCAGTACTTC.

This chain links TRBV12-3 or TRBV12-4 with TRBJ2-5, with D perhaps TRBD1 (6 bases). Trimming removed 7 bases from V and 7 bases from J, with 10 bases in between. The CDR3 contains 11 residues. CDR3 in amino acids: CASILGGTQYF. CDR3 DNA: TGTGCCAGCATCCTAGGGGGGACCCAGTACTTC.

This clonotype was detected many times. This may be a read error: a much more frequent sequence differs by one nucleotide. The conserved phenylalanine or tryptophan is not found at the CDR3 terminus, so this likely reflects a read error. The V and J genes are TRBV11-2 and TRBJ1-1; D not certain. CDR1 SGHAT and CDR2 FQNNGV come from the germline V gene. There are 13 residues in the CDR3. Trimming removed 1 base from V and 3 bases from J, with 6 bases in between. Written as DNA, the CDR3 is TGTGCCAGCAGCTTAGGGACGGACACTGAAGCTTTCCTT. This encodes CASSLGTDTEAFL.

The CDR3: CASSRAGGPRNEQYF. As DNA, the CDR3 is TGTGCCAGCAGCCGAGCGGGGGGGCCTAGGAACGAGCAGTACTTC. The chain employs TRBV3-1 and TRBJ2-7, with 10 nucleotides matching TRBD2. The CDR3 loop spans 15 amino acids. Germline CDR1 LGHDT, CDR2 YNNKEL (reference sequence). V trimming: 4 bases; J trimming: 5 bases; junction bases outside the gene matches: 8.

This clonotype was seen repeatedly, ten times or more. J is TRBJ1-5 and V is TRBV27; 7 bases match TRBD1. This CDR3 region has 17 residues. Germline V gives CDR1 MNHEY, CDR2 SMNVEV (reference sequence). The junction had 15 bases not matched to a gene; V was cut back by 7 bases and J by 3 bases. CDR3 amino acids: CASNDREGVVNNQPQHF. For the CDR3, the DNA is TGTGCCAGCAACGACAGGGAAGGAGTAGTGAACAATCAGCCCCAGCATTTT.

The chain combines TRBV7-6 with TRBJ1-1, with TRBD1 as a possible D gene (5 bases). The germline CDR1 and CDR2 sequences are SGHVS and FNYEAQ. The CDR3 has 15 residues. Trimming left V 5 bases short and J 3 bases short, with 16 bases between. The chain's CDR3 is CASSPQDWGDTEAFF. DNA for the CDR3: TGTGCCAGCAGCCCACAGGACTGGGGGGACACTGAAGCTTTCTTT.

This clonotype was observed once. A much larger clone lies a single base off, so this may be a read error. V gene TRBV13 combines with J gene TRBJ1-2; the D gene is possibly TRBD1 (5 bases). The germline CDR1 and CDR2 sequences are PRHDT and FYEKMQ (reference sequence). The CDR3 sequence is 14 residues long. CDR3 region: CAISLQAPDYGYTF. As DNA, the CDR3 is TGTGCCATCAGCTTACAGGCCCCGGACTATGGCTACACCTTC. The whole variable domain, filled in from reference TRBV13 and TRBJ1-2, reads AAGVIQSPRHLIKEKRETATLKCYPIPRHDTVYWYQQGPGQDPQFLISFYEKMQSDKGSIPDRFSAQQFSDYHSELNMSSLELGDSALYFCAISLQAPDYGYTFGSGTRLTVV.

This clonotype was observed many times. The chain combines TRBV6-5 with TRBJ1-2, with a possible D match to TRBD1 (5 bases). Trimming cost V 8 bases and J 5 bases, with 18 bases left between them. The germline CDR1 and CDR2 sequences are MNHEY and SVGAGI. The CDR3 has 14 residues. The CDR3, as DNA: TGTGCCAGCGGGGGAACACCTACAGAGTATGGCTACACCTTC. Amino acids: CASGGTPTEYGYTF.

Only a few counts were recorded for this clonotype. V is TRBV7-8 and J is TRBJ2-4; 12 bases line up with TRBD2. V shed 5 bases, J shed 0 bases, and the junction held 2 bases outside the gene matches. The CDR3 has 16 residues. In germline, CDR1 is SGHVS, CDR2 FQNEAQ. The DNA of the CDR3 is TGTGCCAGCAGCACTAGCGGGGGGCTAGCCAAAAACATTCAGTACTTC. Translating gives CASSTSGGLAKNIQYF.

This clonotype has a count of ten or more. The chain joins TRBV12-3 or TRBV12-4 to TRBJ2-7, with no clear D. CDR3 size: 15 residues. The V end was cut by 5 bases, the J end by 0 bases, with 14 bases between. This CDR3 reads CASSPRQGISYEQYF. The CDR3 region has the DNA TGTGCCAGCAGTCCACGACAAGGGATCTCCTACGAGCAGTACTTC.

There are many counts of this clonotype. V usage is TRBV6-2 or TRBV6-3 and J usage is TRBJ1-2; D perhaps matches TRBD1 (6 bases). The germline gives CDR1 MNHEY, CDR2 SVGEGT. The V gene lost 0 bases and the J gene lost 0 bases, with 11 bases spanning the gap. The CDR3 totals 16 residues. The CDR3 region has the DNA TGTGCCAGCAGTTACTCGCCCGGACAGACTAACTATGGCTACACCTTC. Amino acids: CASSYSPGQTNYGYTF.

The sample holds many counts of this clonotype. CDR3 sequence: CAISDPGQGSTEAFF. The CDR3 DNA reads as TGTGCCATCAGTGACCCGGGACAGGGTAGCACTGAAGCTTTCTTT. V and J are TRBV10-3 and TRBJ1-1; TRBD1 aligns across 9 bases. The ends lost 3 bases at V and 4 bases at J; junction bases unmatched: 6. Germline lookup yields CDR1 ENHRY and CDR2 SYGVKD. CDR3 length: 15 amino acids.

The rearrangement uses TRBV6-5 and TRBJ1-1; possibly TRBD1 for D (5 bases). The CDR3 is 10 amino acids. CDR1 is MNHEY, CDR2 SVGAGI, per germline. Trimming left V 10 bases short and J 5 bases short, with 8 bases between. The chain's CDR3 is CAKPGTEAFF. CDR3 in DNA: TGTGCCAAACCAGGGACTGAAGCTTTCTTT.

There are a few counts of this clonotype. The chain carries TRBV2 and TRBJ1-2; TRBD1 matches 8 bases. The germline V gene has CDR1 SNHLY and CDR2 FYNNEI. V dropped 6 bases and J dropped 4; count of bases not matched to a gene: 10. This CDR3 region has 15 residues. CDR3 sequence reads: CASSLGQGGGYGYTF. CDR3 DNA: TGTGCCAGCAGCCTAGGACAGGGAGGAGGCTATGGCTACACCTTC. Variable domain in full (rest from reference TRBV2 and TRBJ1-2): EPEVTQTPSHQVTQMGQEVILRCVPISNHLYFYWYRQILGQKVEFLVSFYNNEISEKSEIFDDQFSVERPDGSNFTLKIRSTKLEDSAMYFCASSLGQGGGYGYTFGSGTRLTVV.

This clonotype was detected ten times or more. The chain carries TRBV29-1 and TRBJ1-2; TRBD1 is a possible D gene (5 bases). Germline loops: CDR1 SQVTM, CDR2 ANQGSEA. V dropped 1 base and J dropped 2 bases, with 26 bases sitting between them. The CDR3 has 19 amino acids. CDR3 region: CSVEVPPVYQGRPNYGYTF. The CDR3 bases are TGCAGCGTTGAAGTCCCCCCCGTTTACCAGGGAAGACCCAACTATGGCTACACCTTC.

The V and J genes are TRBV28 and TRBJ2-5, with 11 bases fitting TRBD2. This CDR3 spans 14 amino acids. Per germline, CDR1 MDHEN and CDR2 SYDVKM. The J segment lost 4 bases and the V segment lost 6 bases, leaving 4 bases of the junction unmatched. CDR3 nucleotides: TGTGCCAGCAGGTCACTAGCGGGGGTAGAGACCCAGTACTTC. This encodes CASRSLAGVETQYF.

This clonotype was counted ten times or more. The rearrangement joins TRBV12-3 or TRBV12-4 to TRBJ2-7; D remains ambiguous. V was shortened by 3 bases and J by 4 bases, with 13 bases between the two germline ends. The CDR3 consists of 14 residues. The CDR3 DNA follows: TGTGCCAGCAGTTTTGGCAGGAATCAGTACGAGCAGTACTTC. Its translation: CASSFGRNQYEQYF.

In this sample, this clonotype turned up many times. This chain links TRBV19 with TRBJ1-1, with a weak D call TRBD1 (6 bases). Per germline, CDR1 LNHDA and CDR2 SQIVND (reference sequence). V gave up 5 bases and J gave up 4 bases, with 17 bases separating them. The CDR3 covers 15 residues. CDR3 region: CASSAYRAGGTEAFF. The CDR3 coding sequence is TGTGCCAGTAGTGCCTACAGGGCCGGGGGCACTGAAGCTTTCTTT.

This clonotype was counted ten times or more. The CDR3 loop is CASSLTTDLQYF. CDR3 bases: TGTGCCAGCAGCTTAACGACAGACCTGCAGTACTTC. This chain uses TRBV7-9 with TRBJ2-7, with D possibly matching TRBD1 (5 bases). V was pared by 2 bases and J by 9 bases, with 11 bases between. Germline CDR1 SEHNR, CDR2 FQNEAQ (reference sequence). The length of the CDR3 is 12 residues. The variable domain in full, with the rest retrieved from reference TRBV7-9 and TRBJ2-7, is DTGVSQNPRHKITKRGQNVTFRCDPISEHNRLYWYRQTLGQGPEFLTYFQNEAQLEKSRLLSDRFSAERPKGSFSTLEIQRTEQGDSAMYLCASSLTTDLQYFGPGTRLTVT.

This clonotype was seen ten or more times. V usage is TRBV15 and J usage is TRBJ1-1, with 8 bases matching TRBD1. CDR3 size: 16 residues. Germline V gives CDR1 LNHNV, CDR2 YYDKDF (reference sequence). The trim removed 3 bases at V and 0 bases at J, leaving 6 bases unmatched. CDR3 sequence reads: CATSSETGAMNTEAFF. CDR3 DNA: TGTGCCACCAGCAGCGAGACAGGGGCCATGAACACTGAAGCTTTCTTT.

Here the CDR3 DNA reads TGCGCCAGCAGTGACCGTGGGCCACGACCTCAAGAGACCCAGTACTTC. Translating it yields CASSDRGPRPQETQYF. The gene calls are TRBV10-1 and TRBJ2-5; D gene ambiguous. The CDR3 consists of 16 residues. The V gene lost 3 bases and the J gene lost 2 bases, with 16 bases spanning the gap. CDR1 is WNHNN and CDR2 is SYGVQD in the germline V gene (reference sequence).

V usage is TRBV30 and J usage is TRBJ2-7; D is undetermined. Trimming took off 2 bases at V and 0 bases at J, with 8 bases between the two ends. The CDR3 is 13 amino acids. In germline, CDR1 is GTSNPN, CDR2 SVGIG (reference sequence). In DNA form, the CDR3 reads TGTGCCTGGAGTTTCGGTTACTCCTACGAGCAGTACTTC. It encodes CAWSFGYSYEQYF.

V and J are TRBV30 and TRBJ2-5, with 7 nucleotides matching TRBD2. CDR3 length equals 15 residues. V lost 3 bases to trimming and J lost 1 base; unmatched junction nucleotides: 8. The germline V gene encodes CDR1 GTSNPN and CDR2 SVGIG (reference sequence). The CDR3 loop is CAWRLAGTIQETQYF. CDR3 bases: TGTGCCTGGAGACTCGCCGGGACTATCCAAGAGACCCAGTACTTC.